This TCR beta chain emerged from a study of cytomegalovirus exposure and HLA in healthy donors (TCRdb year 2017). About the investigation overall: An earlier analysis of approximately 640 of the donors reported about 250 Gb of sequence data and 120 million or so unique TCR beta sequences from about 200 million T cells. To predict cytomegalovirus infection status, the study brought together high-throughput TCR immunosequencing, statistical association of individual TCRs with disease status, and machine learning. Five DR-DQ haplotypes were treated as single units for association and clustering because of strong linkage in the cohort. The study used immunosequencing to profile the T cell repertoires of approximately 630 subjects and linked those repertoires to cytomegalovirus serostatus. Of the roughly 420 genotyped donors, 65% to 90% were placed in the genetic ancestry cluster associated with self-reported Caucasian donors. Class I and class II HLA loci were covered by the typing at four-digit resolution. A later genetic analysis used genome-wide SNP genotypes for 398 of the 666 donors, treating that subset as a discovery cohort. Typing coverage varied by locus: roughly 629-630 donors for A, B, C, DRB1 and DQB1; approximately 500 for DQA1; more than 600 for DPA1; 450 to 480 for DPB1. Roughly 300 gigabases of sequencing data and around 90 million unique TCR sequences made up an early release that covered several hundred HLA-typed donors. An earlier analysis of some 600 of the donors applied high-throughput TCR beta sequencing to assess whether each TCR beta V gene segment acted as functional or pseudogenic. The study aimed to test whether signatures of past pathogen exposure could be identified by cataloging public T cell receptors. A later analysis re-examined previously published TCR beta repertoires from several hundred donors and added high-resolution HLA genotyping to investigate patterns of TCR occurrence. All discovery cohort repertoires had been generated using a single sequencing platform. A separate validation cohort of over 95 different subjects was used in addition to the roughly 620-subject first cohort. Rather than using new phenotypic data, the later analysis identified candidate immune exposures from TCR beta sequences and from how often those sequences occurred across donors. Donor age, sex, ethnicity and CMV serostatus were compiled together with the repertoire data. Among some 400 genotyped donors of the cohort, an average of 235,054 unique TCR beta nucleotide sequences were sequenced per donor, roughly 18% of them non-productive.

The cohort comprised 670 or so healthy bone marrow donors. Cohort members were all nominally healthy when sampled, although unrecorded immune exposures were likely present. The donor was CMV seropositive and was included in the group of 300 or so seropositive cohort members. Each donor provided a peripheral blood sample, and peripheral blood mononuclear cells were used for TCR beta sequencing. The Qiagen DNeasy Blood Extraction Kit was used to extract genomic DNA from the blood cell samples. The library was obtained by the immunoSEQ multiplex PCR assay. For the multiplex PCR, a mixture combining 60 forward primers for TCR Vbeta segments and 13 reverse primers for TCR Jbeta segments was used. The CDR3 region of rearranged TCR beta genes was amplified from genomic DNA by a multiplex PCR assay. The Illumina HiSeq System was used to sequence the amplified TCR beta libraries as 87-base-pair reads. On the study's bioinformatics: Across the 670 or so repertoires, a later analysis counted 75 million to 90 million unique TCR beta chains, some 11 million of which were shared by at least two donors. To remove PCR and sequencing errors, raw reads were error-corrected and collapsed into unique sequences using a nearest-neighbor algorithm that merged closely related sequences. CDR3 sequences were aligned to IMGT reference sequences to assign V, D and J gene segments. For a sequence to be retained, a match of at least six nucleotides to both a V gene segment and a J gene segment was required. A rearrangement was called productive if the CDR3 had no stop codons and remained in frame with V and J, and every other rearrangement was called non-productive. Following IMGT convention, CDR3 was defined as the stretch from the second conserved V-encoded cysteine up to the conserved J-encoded phenylalanine. Sequences without an unambiguous match to a single V gene segment were excluded from the earlier analysis of about 630 of the donors. An earlier analysis of several hundred of the donors called V segments functional above 56.7% productive rearrangements and segregating when the between-donor standard deviation exceeded 5%. A statistical classification framework was developed to diagnose cytomegalovirus status using the catalog of TCR beta chain sequences. In a later analysis, V and J genes were assigned by comparing TCR nucleotide sequences against IMGT/GENE-DB human TR gene sequences. A later analysis assigned CDR3 sequences and most-parsimonious VDJ recombination scenarios with the TCRdist pipeline. In a later analysis, each TCR beta chain was defined by its CDR3 amino acid sequence together with its V-gene family, and reads without a unique V-gene family were excluded. As a way to deal with suspected cross-contamination and a sequencing artifact, a later analysis dropped 592 nucleotide sequences that were highly shared and had low generation probability. A later analysis calculated a clonal expansion index for each public chain from normalized within-repertoire ranks of inferred template counts. In a later analysis, generation probabilities were computed with a VDJ recombination model fitted to out-of-frame rearrangements, and the resulting probabilities were checked against IGoR. In a later analysis, TCR-TCR, TCR-HLA and TCR-CMV co-occurrence was scored with hypergeometric tests, and a repertoire-size bias correction was applied to TCR pairs. False discovery rates were estimated in a later analysis by permuting HLA or CMV assignments 20 times. In a later analysis, co-occurring TCRs were grouped with DBSCAN, and TCRdist sequence similarity was added when clustering was performed within HLA-allele-positive subsets. Co-occurrence clustering excluded repertoires with fewer than 30,000 or more than 120,000 public chains, plus five with anomalous nucleotide sharing. The table was pulled from immuneACCESS by TCRdb, which kept in-frame rearrangements only. Such tables lose some clones; where checked, under half of the loss comes from unresolved V genes, and the rest has no known cause. V and J calls and clone size come straight from that table; D and trimming were deduced from the DNA. The table for this sample lists some 180,000 clones; around 80% of them were counted only once. The leading ten clones occupy under 1.5% of the sample.

Broad study findings and their caveats: Because HLA typing was missing for some donors at each locus, association tests included only the typed subset. Specific HLA alleles were associated with more than 15,000 TCR beta sequences at a false discovery rate of 0.05 in a later analysis. A later analysis found that HLA-associated TCR beta chains were more clonally expanded and had lower generation probabilities than equally common non-associated chains. Compared with the 666-donor mean, donors in an Asian-associated ancestry cluster had fewer N-insertions in productive TCRs, according to a later genetic analysis. Several of the top co-occurrence clusters appeared to be linked to parvovirus B19, influenza, CMV and Epstein-Barr virus, according to a later analysis. In a later genetic analysis, a missense DCLRE1C variant was associated with V-gene and J-gene trimming of TCR beta chains, and the association was replicated in an independent cohort. Roughly 17 rarely observed V segments, including chromosome 9 orphons, were excluded from the earlier analysis of several hundred of the donors because counts were too low. In an earlier analysis of about 540 of the donors, most TCR beta V segments were observed in productive rearrangements about 90% or about 30% of the time, broadly matching IMGT annotations. A further reported finding was that TCR beta sequences accurately predicted the HLA-A and HLA-B alleles for most subjects in the first cohort. Strong co-occurrence of HLA alleles, especially DR and DQ, made assigning TCR associations to individual alleles difficult. In vitro tests confirmed that a few of the cytomegalovirus-associated TCR beta chains recognize cytomegalovirus antigens. Most CMV-associated TCR beta chains appeared to be HLA-restricted in a later analysis, and the HLA associations seemed to be driven largely by CMV exposure. According to the authors, the approach could potentially be generalized to other disease states and immunological phenotypes. A group of highly shared sequence variants was considered likely to be a technical artifact of the sequencing pipeline. Linkage disequilibrium might explain the correlated functional status among segregating V segments, but an unknown experimental factor could not be ruled out. Most TCR sequences were seen in very few donors, while some public TCRs were found in many individuals. Sequencing depth was assumed to be roughly uniform across donors in the presence/absence analyses, though that assumption may not hold. In a later analysis, TCR association rates were found to vary across HLA loci, with the most associated TCRs seen for DRB1 alleles and the fewest for HLA-C alleles. Cytomegalovirus status was reported to be diagnosed by the classifier with high specificity and sensitivity in both the original and validation cohorts. For the cohort, immune exposure information was limited to CMV serostatus. The cohort was sequenced for TCR beta chains only, and without alpha or paired-chain data the features that could be detected were limited. A total of fewer than 200 TCR beta chains were listed by the study as associated with cytomegalovirus.

To note about this clone: There is no known antigen for this receptor. The record has no base qualities; no much larger clone is one base away.

This receptor was obtained from a girl aged 5-17 years in good health and CMV-seropositive. Sequenced: PBMCs.

The nucleotide sequence is TGTGCCATCAGTGAGTCAATCCCAGCGGGAATATCGCAAGAGACCCAGTACTTC. Its translation is CAISESIPAGISQETQYF. The rearranged segments are TRBV10-3 and TRBJ2-5, and TRBD2 matches 7 of the central bases. From its cysteine to its phenylalanine, the CDR3 spans 18 amino acids. Only the CDR3 region is kept as DNA, spanning 54 bases read in frame from base 1. Sequences ENHRY (CDR1) and SYGVKD (CDR2) are obtained from the germline V gene. Trimming removed 0 bases from V and 2 bases from J; the gene matches leave 12 bases unexplained.